What follows are 31 T cell receptor beta chains derived from one specimen sequenced in a study of cytotoxic CD8 clonotypes in ibrutinib-treated CLL. Method: immunoSEQ multiplex PCR; TCRdb's copy keeps in-frame clones and lacks some. The sample has some 200,000 clones; 55% to 85% are singletons. The specimen was PBMCs, collected after 24 months of ibrutinib treatment. The receptors stem from a human donor with chronic lymphocytic leukemia.

The chain couples TRBV5-1 to TRBJ2-5; 16 bases are a match to TRBD2. CDR1 is SGHRS, CDR2 YFSETQ, per germline. V gave up 7 bases and J gave up 4 bases; unmatched junction bases: 7. This CDR3 region has 16 residues. For the CDR3, the DNA is TGCGCCAGCGGAAAGGGACTAGCGGGAGGGCCAGAGACCCAGTACTTC. It specifies CASGKGLAGGPETQYF.

This chain uses TRBV25-1 with TRBJ1-2; no reliable D call. CDR3 length equals 14 residues. Germline CDR1 is MGHDK and CDR2 is SYGVNS. V lost 0 bases to trimming and J lost 4 bases, with 9 bases between them. In nucleotides, the CDR3 is TGTGCCAGCAGTGAATACGGGTTCACCTATGGCTACACCTTC. It yields the protein CASSEYGFTYGYTF.

The V gene is TRBV5-1, the J gene TRBJ2-1; D is uncertain. The CDR3 extends over 18 amino acids. V lost 1 base, J lost 0 bases, and 17 bases lay in between. CDR1 and CDR2 from the germline V gene are SGHRS and YFSETQ. The CDR3: CASSLNPSYTSSYNEQFF. Written as DNA, the CDR3 is TGCGCCAGCAGCTTGAACCCTTCTTACACAAGCTCCTACAATGAGCAGTTCTTC.

The chain is built from TRBV27 and TRBJ2-3, with TRBD2 identical over 9 bases. This CDR3 region has 17 residues. The germline V gene encodes CDR1 MNHEY and CDR2 SMNVEV (reference sequence). V gave up 5 bases and J gave up 0 bases; unmatched junction bases: 9. The CDR3 bases are TGTGCCAGCAGTCAAGGTCCTAGCGGGACTAGCACAGATACGCAGTATTTT. Amino acids: CASSQGPSGTSTDTQYF.

The V call is TRBV27, the J call TRBJ1-1, with TRBD1 identical over 8 bases. CDR1 is MNHEY and CDR2 is SMNVEV in the germline V gene (reference sequence). V shed 5 bases, J shed 1 base, and the junction held 15 bases outside the gene matches. CDR3 length equals 18 residues. In DNA form, the CDR3 reads TGTGCCAGCAGTCCCCACCCTGGGACAGGAGGGCCGAACACTGAAGCTTTCTTT. Protein: CASSPHPGTGGPNTEAFF.

The chain links TRBV7-3 to TRBJ2-3, with 9 bases fitting TRBD2. J lost 4 bases, V lost 0 bases, and 8 bases had no gene match. CDR1 and CDR2 from the germline V gene are SGHTA and FQGTGA. The CDR3 is made up of 17 amino acids. The CDR3: CASSLTLAGTQPDTQYF. The CDR3 region has the DNA TGTGCCAGCAGCTTAACGCTAGCGGGGACGCAGCCAGATACGCAGTATTTT.

The V and J genes are TRBV18 and TRBJ2-7; 12 nucleotides match TRBD1. The CDR3 consists of 15 residues. Germline V gene sequence: CDR1 KGHSH, CDR2 LQKENI. Trimming cost V 2 bases and J 3 bases; bases outside gene matches: 2. The CDR3 protein is CASSPGTGGDYEQYF. The CDR3, as DNA: TGTGCCAGCTCACCAGGGACAGGGGGCGACTACGAGCAGTACTTC.

This clone appeared a few times. The chain has TRBV4-1 and TRBJ2-2, with D maybe TRBD1 (5 bases). CDR1 is MGHRA, CDR2 YSYEKL, per germline. V lost 4 bases and J lost 3, with 18 bases in between. This CDR3 region has 17 residues. CDR3 DNA sequence: TGCGCCAGCAGCCCAGGGAAGGGCTCATCGGACACCGGGGAGCTGTTTTTT. Translation gives CASSPGKGSSDTGELFF.

This clone was picked up one time. V is TRBV6-5 and J is TRBJ2-4, with 7 bases that match TRBD2. From germline, CDR1 is MNHEY and CDR2 SVGAGI. The CDR3 length is 14 residues. With 6 bases clipped from V and 8 bases from J, the junction kept 10 bases outside the gene matches. CDR3 loop: CASRVAGPGDIQYF. The CDR3 bases are TGTGCCAGCAGGGTAGCGGGCCCCGGCGACATTCAGTACTTC.

This chain joins TRBV7-8 and TRBJ2-7; D call uncertain. The V end lost 4 bases, the J end lost 7 bases, and 14 bases lay between the germline ends. The CDR3 is 13 amino acids. Germline V gives CDR1 SGHVS, CDR2 FQNEAQ. CDR3 bases: TGTGCCAGCAGCTCCACGGAGTCTATTGAGCAGTACTTC. Amino acid sequence: CASSSTESIEQYF. The full variable domain, with the rest looked up from reference TRBV7-8 and TRBJ2-7, is GAGVSQSPRYKVAKRGQDVALRCDPISGHVSLFWYQQALGQGPEFLTYFQNEAQLDKSGLPSDRFFAERPEGSVSTLKIQRTQQEDSAVYLCASSSTESIEQYFGPGTRLTVT.

The rearrangement links TRBV29-1 to TRBJ2-7; D might be TRBD1 (8 bases). There are 15 residues in the CDR3. Germline-derived CDR1 and CDR2 are SQVTM and ANQGSEA. Between the trimmed V and J ends, which lost 5 bases and 6 bases, there was a span of 23 bases. The CDR3: CSVSLSTGEGTEQYF. In DNA, the CDR3 is TGCAGCGTTAGCCTTTCGACAGGGGAGGGTACCGAGCAGTACTTC.

There are a few counts of this clone. This chain joins TRBV7-9 and TRBJ1-1; D unclear. The germline gives CDR1 SEHNR, CDR2 FQNEAQ (reference sequence). Trimming took 2 bases from V and 2 from J, leaving 9 bases between them. CDR3 length: 14 residues. The CDR3: CASSLYADNTEAFF. Written as DNA, the CDR3 is TGTGCCAGCAGCTTATACGCTGATAACACTGAAGCTTTCTTT.

The chain combines TRBV7-2 with TRBJ2-1; D uncertain. V lost 2 bases, J lost 9 bases, and 11 bases lay in between. The CDR3 contains 13 residues. The germline V gene encodes CDR1 SGHTA and CDR2 FQGNSA. CDR3 DNA: TGTGCCAGCAGCTTAAGGTGGCGTGGTGAGCAGTTCTTC. Protein sequence: CASSLRWRGEQFF.

This sequence joins TRBV28 and TRBJ2-7; 12 nucleotides agree with TRBD2. Germline values: CDR1 MDHEN, CDR2 SYDVKM. Trimming removed 6 bases from V and 0 bases from J; junction bases left unmatched: 9. The CDR3 has 17 residues. The CDR3 loop is CASSTGTSGLPSYEQYF. In DNA, the CDR3 is TGTGCCAGCAGCACCGGGACTAGCGGGCTTCCCTCCTACGAGCAGTACTTC.

This clone has only a few counts. The V and J genes are TRBV15 and TRBJ1-3; D gene unclear. This CDR3 region has 15 residues. Germline V CDR1 and CDR2: LNHNV, YYDKDF (reference sequence). Trimming stripped 3 bases from V and 0 bases from J, with 9 bases between. CDR3 DNA: TGTGCCACCAGCAGTGGATACAGCTCTGGAAACACCATATATTTT. Its protein is CATSSGYSSGNTIYF.

The rearrangement uses TRBV6-5 and TRBJ1-1; TRBD1 matches at 7 bases. Trimming at V came to 11 bases and at J to 4 bases, leaving 13 bases not matched to a gene. The germline CDR1 and CDR2 sequences are MNHEY and SVGAGI. The CDR3 loop spans 14 amino acids. Written as DNA, the CDR3 is TGTGCCGCAAGCAGGGGGGTTGAGGGCACTGAAGCTTTCTTT. Protein sequence: CAASRGVEGTEAFF.

The gene calls are TRBV27 and TRBJ2-7; D tentatively fits TRBD1 or TRBD2 (5 bases each). V shed 4 bases and J shed 4 bases, with 23 bases lying between them. The CDR3 runs 17 residues. Germline V gives CDR1 MNHEY, CDR2 SMNVEV (reference sequence). The CDR3 DNA reads TGTGCCAGCAGTTCCCAACCGGGACCGGACCTCAGTTACGAGCAGTACTTC. This codes for CASSSQPGPDLSYEQYF.

The chain uses TRBV7-7 and TRBJ2-1, with D uncertain. V dropped 4 bases and J dropped 6 bases, with 10 bases sitting between them. Looked up from germline, CDR1 is SSHAT and CDR2 is FNYEAQ (reference sequence). CDR3 length: 13 residues. The CDR3 region is CASSSHPGNEQFF. The CDR3, as DNA: TGTGCCAGCAGCTCTCACCCAGGCAATGAGCAGTTCTTC.

CDR3 sequence (DNA): TGTGCCTGGAGAGGTTCCGAAAAACTGTTTTTT. Translated, it gives CAWRGSEKLFF. This chain joins TRBV30 and TRBJ1-4; D remains unclear. The V and J ends lost 3 bases and 8 bases respectively, with 7 bases between them. The V gene's germline CDR1 is GTSNPN and CDR2 SVGIG (reference sequence). The CDR3 runs 11 residues.

The rearrangement links TRBV6-1 to TRBJ2-4, with D tentatively TRBD1 (6 bases). Germline V gives CDR1 MNHNS, CDR2 SASEGT. The V and J ends lost 5 bases and 8 bases respectively, with 13 bases between them. This CDR3 is built from 13 residues. The DNA of the CDR3 is TGTGCCAGCAGTTTACAGGGTAGAGACATTCAGTACTTC. This codes for CASSLQGRDIQYF.

The genes are TRBV2 and TRBJ2-1, with 10 bases lining up with TRBD1. The CDR3 covers 15 residues. V lost 6 bases to trimming and J lost 0 bases; unmatched junction nucleotides: 2. Per germline, CDR1 SNHLY and CDR2 FYNNEI. The CDR3 loop reads CASRTGGSSYNEQFF. The CDR3 coding sequence is TGTGCCAGCAGGACAGGGGGCAGCTCCTACAATGAGCAGTTCTTC.

This clone appeared once. The DNA of the CDR3 is TGTGCCAGCAGTTACCCTAAGAACACCGGGGAGCTGTTTTTT. This codes for CASSYPKNTGELFF. This chain uses TRBV6-5 with TRBJ2-2; D unresolved. CDR1 and CDR2 (germline): MNHEY, SVGAGI. This CDR3 spans 14 amino acids. Trimming took 2 bases from V and 1 from J, leaving 5 bases between them.

The rearrangement links TRBV2 to TRBJ2-4, with D uncertain. This CDR3 spans 14 amino acids. Deletions cut 6 bases from V and 3 bases from J, with 12 bases between. Germline V gene lookup returns CDR1 SNHLY and CDR2 FYNNEI. CDR3 amino acids: CASSPLLVKNIQYF. In nucleotides, the CDR3 is TGTGCCAGCAGCCCCCTATTGGTCAAAAACATTCAGTACTTC.

This clone occurred a few times. The J gene is TRBJ2-2, the V gene TRBV18; tentatively, D is TRBD1 or TRBD2 (5 bases each). The V gene's germline CDR1 is KGHSH and CDR2 LQKENI. Trimming took off 0 bases at V and 0 bases at J, with 11 bases between the two ends. The CDR3 extends over 17 amino acids. In DNA, the CDR3 is TGTGCCAGCTCACCACCCGGGGCCCTAGCGAACACCGGGGAGCTGTTTTTT. Translation gives CASSPPGALANTGELFF.

A note on this clone: A single base is all that separates this from a far larger clone, so a read error is likely. This same CDR3 is encoded by further DNA sequences in the sample. The chain couples TRBV5-4 to TRBJ1-2; the D gene is possibly TRBD1 (5 bases). The V gene's germline CDR1 is SGHNT and CDR2 YYREEE (reference sequence). V was trimmed by 4 bases and J by 5 bases, leaving 18 bases between them. This CDR3 spans 15 amino acids. CDR3 loop: CASSQDLGLEYGYTF. The CDR3 nucleotides read TGTGCCAGCAGCCAAGATCTGGGACTCGAATATGGCTACACCTTC.

V and J are TRBV6-5 and TRBJ2-2; unclear D gene. The germline V gene encodes CDR1 MNHEY and CDR2 SVGAGI. There are 15 residues in the CDR3. Trimming cost V 7 bases and J 7 bases, with 19 bases left between them. For the CDR3, the DNA is TGTGCCAGCATCTATATGGCCGGCGTTGGCGGGGAGCTGTTTTTT. It encodes CASIYMAGVGGELFF.

The CDR3 region is CASSEGAHTDTQYF. CDR3 nucleotide sequence: TGTGCCAGCAGCGAGGGGGCCCACACAGATACGCAGTATTTT. J is TRBJ2-3 and V is TRBV7-6; TRBD1 agrees at 7 bases. Germline assignment: CDR1 SGHVS and CDR2 FNYEAQ. This CDR3 has 14 residues. V shed 5 bases and J 2 bases; nucleotides not matched to a gene: 4.

This chain connects TRBV18 to TRBJ2-5; D unclear. Looked up from germline, CDR1 is KGHSH and CDR2 is LQKENI. The CDR3 consists of 15 residues. V shed 1 base and J shed 4 bases, with 13 bases lying between them. The CDR3 nucleotides read TGTGCCAGCTCACCACGGAAAGGTTTTGGAGAGACCCAGTACTTC. It is translated as CASSPRKGFGETQYF.

The chain couples TRBV9 to TRBJ1-2, with 7 bases aligning to TRBD1. There are 14 residues in the CDR3. Germline assignment: CDR1 SGDLS and CDR2 YYNGEE. Trimming at V came to 5 bases and at J to 8 bases, leaving 12 bases not matched to a gene. DNA of the CDR3: TGTGCCAGCAGTCCCCCCGGGACAGCGTTAGGCTACACCTTC. It encodes CASSPPGTALGYTF.

The V call is TRBV27, the J call TRBJ1-2; TRBD1 might be the D (5 bases). The V end was cut by 3 bases, the J end by 8 bases, with 13 bases between. From germline, CDR1 is MNHEY and CDR2 SMNVEV (reference sequence). This CDR3 spans 13 amino acids. Here the CDR3 DNA reads TGTGCCAGCAGTTTCAGGCAGGGTGAAGGCTACACCTTC. Its protein is CASSFRQGEGYTF.

The rearrangement joins TRBV7-9 to TRBJ2-2; D uncertain. The CDR3 has 15 residues. The germline V gene has CDR1 SEHNR and CDR2 FQNEAQ (reference sequence). V was cut by 0 bases and J by 2 bases, with 7 bases left in between. DNA of the CDR3: TGTGCCAGCAGCTTAGCTCTACCAAACACCGGGGAGCTGTTTTTT. Translated, it gives CASSLALPNTGELFF.